This T cell receptor beta chain was recorded in a study of beta chain features in type 1 diabetes. Study-wide findings and caveats: The naive, central memory and Treg TCRB repertoires of patients appeared to be more similar to one another than those of healthy donors. HLA influence on TCRB rearrangement stayed unresolved here.

CDR3 length equals 14 residues. Germline V CDR1 and CDR2: SGHKS, YYEKEE (reference sequence). J gave up 5 bases and V 9 bases, and 4 bases lay outside the gene matches. The sequenced template was cDNA made from the entire isolated RNA. Using immunoSEQ multiplex PCR, the repertoire was profiled, and TCRdb retains in-frame clones only, with some absent. The table includes about 900,000 clones, roughly a sixth detected once. This clone occurred a few times. Its specificity is not known. Sorted populations were all over 95% pure. Sequenced: naive CD4+ T cells from blood. The chain has TRBV5-5 and TRBJ2-1; 14 positions match TRBD2. This sequence was found in a woman aged 18-29 years in good health. CDR3 sequence (DNA): TGTGCCACCGTGGGACTAGCGGGAGACAATGAGCAGTTCTTC. Amino acid sequence: CATVGLAGDNEQFF.